A single TCR beta chain is shown here with its context. Its matching antigen is unknown. Germline V gene sequence: CDR1 MNHEY, CDR2 SVGAGI. Trimming removed 3 bases from V and 4 bases from J, with 16 bases in between. The CDR3 spans 15 residues. This entry is derived from a study of cytomegalovirus exposure and HLA in healthy donors. Findings and caveats of the study: A previous analysis found most TCR beta V segments productive roughly 87% or roughly 30% of the time.

PCR amplification relied on 60 Vbeta primers (plus 13 Jbeta primers). Here immunoSEQ multiplex PCR was the method, and the copy in TCRdb shows in-frame clones only, minus some. The sample includes some 80,000 clones, 78% of them seen just once. The sequence was obtained from a man between 18 and 35 years old in good health and CMV-seropositive. The V call is TRBV6-5, the J call TRBJ2-7; weak D call: TRBD2 (6 bases). The specimen sequenced was PBMCs. In DNA, the CDR3 is TGTGCCAGCAGTTATACGGGAGCCGCCTCTTACGAGCAGTACTTC. This codes for CASSYTGAASYEQYF.